The 27 T cell receptor beta chains below come from one sample, sequenced in a study of T cells in Graves' hyperthyroidism and ophthalmopathy. RNA transcripts served as the template for amplifying TCR beta CDR3 regions. The TCR CDR3 was amplified in a first-round RT-PCR using the HTBI primer set. In TCRdb, the multiplex PCR reads were re-called with MiXCR into one record per CDR3 protein. This table has some 400,000 distinct CDR3 sequences, about 14% appearing once. Sequencing input: blood. Source of these receptors: a woman in her sixties with Graves' hyperthyroidism.

As regards this clonotype: A much larger clonotype is one base distant, so this may be a read error. The rearrangement links TRBV20-1 to TRBJ1-2; tentatively, D is TRBD1 (5 bases). Germline V CDR1 and CDR2: DFQATT, SNEGSKA (reference sequence). The CDR3 contains 15 residues. The CDR3 DNA reads as TGCAGTGCTAGTGAGTCGGGGCGGACTAACTATGGCCACACCTTC. This codes for CSASESGRTNYGHTF.

The CDR3 DNA is TGTGCTAGTGGTTCCACGGAAGAGGGGTGGCTCTACGAGCAGTACTTC. It is translated as CASGSTEEGWLYEQYF. This sequence joins TRBV12-5 and TRBJ2-7; the D call may be TRBD1 or TRBD2 (5 bases each). The germline CDR1 and CDR2 sequences are LGHNT and FRNRAP. CDR3 length: 16 amino acids. Trimming took off 4 bases at V and 3 bases at J, with 19 bases between the two ends.

This clonotype has at least ten counts. V usage is TRBV30 and J usage is TRBJ2-7, with TRBD2 as a possible D gene (6 bases). Germline V lookup: CDR1 GTSNPN, CDR2 SVGIG (reference sequence). This CDR3 is built from 12 residues. V lost 4 bases to trimming and J lost 3 bases, with 10 bases between them. CDR3: CAWTRSGYEQYF. In DNA form, the CDR3 reads TGTGCCTGGACTCGTAGCGGCTACGAGCAGTACTTC.

The table lists this clonotype with many counts. The V and J genes are TRBV19 and TRBJ1-2, with D uncertain. The CDR3 runs 13 residues. Trimming cost V 5 bases and J 3 bases, with 10 bases left between them. Germline lookup yields CDR1 LNHDA and CDR2 SQIVND (reference sequence). DNA of the CDR3: TGTGCCAGTAGTGCGGACGGAGACTATGGCTACACCTTC. Amino acid sequence: CASSADGDYGYTF.

This clonotype was recorded many times. In DNA, the CDR3 is TGTGCCAGCAGTTTGTTAGGGACTAGCGGGAACTACGAGCAGTACTTC. Protein product: CASSLLGTSGNYEQYF. The chain couples TRBV28 to TRBJ2-7; TRBD2 matches 13 bases. The CDR3 runs 16 residues. After removal of 3 bases from V and 3 bases from J, the junction contained 5 bases not matched to a gene. CDR1 MDHEN and CDR2 SYDVKM come from the germline V gene.

The chain recombines TRBV7-3 with TRBJ2-1; the D gene is possibly TRBD2 (6 bases). This CDR3 has 16 residues. The germline CDR1 and CDR2 sequences are SGHTA and FQGTGA. Trimming cost V 2 bases and J 4 bases, with 15 bases left between them. For the CDR3, the DNA is TGTGCCAGCAGCTTATTCCCCACGGGAGTGTACAATGAGCAGTTCTTC. It yields the protein CASSLFPTGVYNEQFF.

V gene TRBV18 combines with J gene TRBJ1-3, with D unresolved. The germline V and J ends were trimmed by 2 bases and 9 bases, with 11 bases remaining between them. Germline assignment: CDR1 KGHSH and CDR2 LQKENI. There are 13 residues in the CDR3. This chain's CDR3 is CASSPSGSPTIYF. For the CDR3, the DNA is TGTGCCAGCTCACCAAGCGGCTCGCCCACCATATATTTT.

This clonotype was observed at least ten times. The chain employs TRBV5-1 and TRBJ2-3, with 8 bases that match TRBD2. CDR1 is SGHRS and CDR2 is YFSETQ in the germline V gene. J lost 0 bases, V lost 3 bases, and 3 bases had no gene match. This CDR3 has 15 amino acids. Here the CDR3 DNA reads TGCGCCAGCAGCTCAGCGGGGGACAGCACAGATACGCAGTATTTT. Translating gives CASSSAGDSTDTQYF.

The sample holds many counts of this clonotype. The chain carries TRBV11-3 and TRBJ2-7; D could derive from TRBD1 or TRBD2 (5 bases each). With 8 bases removed from V and 12 bases from J, the gap between germline ends came to 23 bases. Germline V gives CDR1 SGHNT, CDR2 YENEEA. The CDR3 is made up of 13 amino acids. The CDR3 nucleotides are TGTGCCAGCGGCTCGTATCGGCAGCGAGGGACGTACTTC. This sequence encodes CASGSYRQRGTYF.

The chain combines TRBV29-1 with TRBJ2-6; D unclear. The V end was cut by 2 bases, the J end by 0 bases, with 5 bases between. The germline V gene has CDR1 SQVTM and CDR2 ANQGSEA. The CDR3 runs to 14 residues. CDR3 residues: CSVEQNSGANVLTF. CDR3 nucleotides: TGCAGCGTTGAACAGAACTCTGGGGCCAACGTCCTGACTTTC.

This clonotype showed up many times. CDR3 DNA: TGTGCCAGCAGCCGCATACGGGGAGACGAGCAGTACTTC. Protein product: CASSRIRGDEQYF. The chain links TRBV4-2 to TRBJ2-7; a weak D match, TRBD2 (5 bases). Germline assignment: CDR1 LGHNA and CDR2 YNFKEQ. The CDR3 extends over 13 amino acids. Between the trimmed V and J ends, which lost 4 bases and 5 bases, there was a span of 12 bases.

This chain joins TRBV12-3 or TRBV12-4 and TRBJ2-5; unclear D gene. With 3 bases removed from V and 6 bases from J, the gap between germline ends came to 14 bases. CDR3 length: 14 amino acids. CDR3 residues: CASSFQTGRKTQYF. DNA of the CDR3: TGTGCCAGCAGTTTCCAGACGGGTCGGAAGACCCAGTACTTC.

CDR3 sequence: CAISRGTGETQYF. In DNA form, the CDR3 reads TGTGCCATCAGTCGCGGGACTGGTGAGACCCAGTACTTC. The genes are TRBV10-3 and TRBJ2-5; maybe TRBD2 (6 bases). CDR3 length: 13 residues. The V end lost 5 bases, the J end lost 5 bases, and 12 bases lay between the germline ends. Germline-derived CDR1 and CDR2 are ENHRY and SYGVKD.

This clonotype was seen a few times. The gene calls are TRBV20-1 and TRBJ2-7; TRBD2 matches at 8 bases. The CDR3 runs to 14 residues. V lost 1 base, J lost 0 bases, and 2 bases stayed unmatched. Germline-derived CDR1 and CDR2 are DFQATT and SNEGSKA (reference sequence). The CDR3 DNA reads TGCAGTGCTAGAGTAGCGGGAAGCTCCTACGAGCAGTACTTC. It is translated as CSARVAGSSYEQYF.

V gene TRBV30 combines with J gene TRBJ2-1; TRBD2 agrees at 13 bases. Germline loops: CDR1 GTSNPN, CDR2 SVGIG (reference sequence). The junction had 8 bases not matched to a gene; V was cut back by 3 bases and J by 9 bases. This CDR3 has 15 amino acids. CDR3 in amino acids: CAWRRTSGGTGEQFF. In DNA, the CDR3 is TGTGCCTGGAGACGGACTAGCGGGGGAACAGGTGAGCAGTTCTTC.

V usage is TRBV11-2 and J usage is TRBJ2-7, with a possible D match to TRBD2 (6 bases). Germline V gives CDR1 SGHAT, CDR2 FQNNGV. This CDR3 contains 14 residues. The V end was cut by 5 bases, the J end by 2 bases, with 13 bases between. The CDR3 sequence is CASSAVGGPYEQYF. For the CDR3, the DNA is TGTGCCAGCAGCGCGGTCGGGGGACCCTACGAGCAGTACTTC.

As to this clonotype: A read error may account for a junction end that differs from germline. V gene TRBV2 combines with J gene TRBJ2-7, with 9 positions matching TRBD1. The length of the CDR3 is 14 residues. Germline CDR1 and CDR2: SNHLY and FYNNEI. DNA for the CDR3: TGTGCCAGCAGGGAAGGGACAGGGAGCTACGAGCAGTACTTC. Protein product: CASREGTGSYEQYF. The full variable domain, completed using reference TRBV2 and TRBJ2-7, is EPEVTQTPSHQVTQMGQEVILRCVPISNHLYFYWYRQILGQKVEFLVSFYNNEISEKSEIFDDQFSVERPDGSNFTLKIRSTKLEDSAMYFCASREGTGSYEQYFGPGTRLTVT.

This clonotype was counted many times. The V gene is TRBV6-1, the J gene TRBJ2-1, with TRBD2 matching over 13 bases. CDR3 size: 16 residues. V gave up 6 bases and J gave up 7 bases; unmatched junction bases: 9. Germline assignment: CDR1 MNHNS and CDR2 SASEGT. This chain's CDR3 is CASRSGTSGIGNEQFF. In DNA form, the CDR3 reads TGTGCCAGCAGAAGTGGGACTAGCGGGATTGGTAATGAGCAGTTCTTC.

This clonotype came up many times. V and J are TRBV7-9 and TRBJ2-3, with D possibly matching TRBD1 (5 bases). Germline CDR1 is SEHNR and CDR2 is FQNEAQ (reference sequence). This CDR3 is 13 amino acids long. The V end was cut by 4 bases, the J end by 2 bases, with 7 bases between. CDR3 sequence: CASSSRVTDTQYF. The CDR3 nucleotides read TGTGCCAGCAGCTCCAGGGTCACAGATACGCAGTATTTT. Complete variable domain (other parts from reference TRBV7-9 and TRBJ2-3): DTGVSQNPRHKITKRGQNVTFRCDPISEHNRLYWYRQTLGQGPEFLTYFQNEAQLEKSRLLSDRFSAERPKGSFSTLEIQRTEQGDSAMYLCASSSRVTDTQYFGPGTRLTVL.

The gene calls are TRBV10-3 and TRBJ1-5, with a weak D call TRBD1 (6 bases). Per the germline V gene, CDR1 is ENHRY and CDR2 is SYGVKD. Deletions cut 0 bases from V and 0 bases from J, with 12 bases between. The CDR3 is 17 amino acids. The CDR3 DNA is TGTGCCATCAGTGAGTCCTACAGGGACCCTAGCAATCAGCCCCAGCATTTT. Translating gives CAISESYRDPSNQPQHF.

This clonotype occurred a few times. This rearrangement joins TRBV20-1 to TRBJ2-1; TRBD2 matches at 9 bases. V dropped 6 bases and J dropped 9; count of bases not matched to a gene: 21. CDR1 is DFQATT and CDR2 is SNEGSKA in the germline V gene (reference sequence). The CDR3 has 17 amino acids. The chain's CDR3 is CSAPGQLAGLGGSEQFF. Here the CDR3 DNA reads TGCAGTGCACCAGGACAGCTAGCGGGGCTCGGTGGAAGTGAGCAGTTCTTC.

Only a few counts were recorded for this clonotype. The rearrangement joins TRBV2 to TRBJ2-5, with D perhaps matching TRBD1 (6 bases). V was clipped by 4 bases and J by 2 bases, with 8 bases between them. The germline V gene encodes CDR1 SNHLY and CDR2 FYNNEI. The CDR3 runs to 13 residues. DNA of the CDR3: TGTGCCAGCAGTGGACAGGCTCAAGAGACCCAGTACTTC. Protein product: CASSGQAQETQYF.

This clonotype was counted only a few times. A much larger clone differs from this one at a single base, so this may be a read error. This rearrangement joins TRBV5-1 to TRBJ2-7, with a weak D call TRBD1 (5 bases). CDR1 SGHRS and CDR2 YFSETQ come from the germline V gene. This CDR3 spans 15 amino acids. Trimming pared 1 base from V and 6 bases from J, leaving 17 bases between. The CDR3, as DNA: TGCGCCAGCAGCTTGTCGATGACAGAGGACGGCGAGCAGTACTTC. Amino acid sequence: CASSLSMTEDGEQYF.

In its sample, this clonotype was seen many times. The V call is TRBV3-1, the J call TRBJ1-1; 7 bases align to TRBD1. The germline CDR1 and CDR2 sequences are LGHDT and YNNKEL (reference sequence). CDR3 length: 13 residues. Losses at the gene ends were 7 bases for V and 4 bases for J; bases not matched to a gene: 6. The CDR3 spells CASKTGSFTEAFF. In nucleotides, the CDR3 is TGTGCCAGCAAGACAGGGTCCTTCACTGAAGCTTTCTTT.

This clonotype has at least ten counts. J is TRBJ2-7 and V is TRBV6-1, with TRBD1 matching over 8 bases. J lost 3 bases, V lost 7 bases, and 5 bases had no gene match. Germline CDR1 MNHNS, CDR2 SASEGT. This CDR3 spans 13 amino acids. This CDR3 is CASTDRGFYEQYF. DNA for the CDR3: TGTGCCAGCACAGACAGGGGATTCTACGAGCAGTACTTC.

This clonotype was recorded at least ten times. The rearrangement uses TRBV7-2 and TRBJ2-1, with 8 bases aligning to TRBD2. The ends lost 5 bases at V and 0 bases at J; junction bases unmatched: 3. Looked up from germline, CDR1 is SGHTA and CDR2 is FQGNSA. The CDR3 is 15 amino acids. CDR3 coding DNA: TGTGCCAGCAGCCGAGCGGGAGTCTCCTACAATGAGCAGTTCTTC. It encodes CASSRAGVSYNEQFF.

This clonotype was recorded at least ten times. J is TRBJ2-7 and V is TRBV18, with D hard to call. CDR1 and CDR2 from the germline V gene are KGHSH and LQKENI. Trimming took 0 bases from V and 3 from J, leaving 12 bases between them. This CDR3 is 15 amino acids long. The CDR3 DNA sequence: TGTGCCAGCTCACCACCTTCGGCTGGCAACTACGAGCAGTACTTC. Its protein product is CASSPPSAGNYEQYF.